Following are 11 T cell receptor beta chains from one sample sequenced in a study of blood T cell repertoires in COVID-19 (dated by TCRdb to the early 2020s). The library was made by the immunoSEQ multiplex PCR assay. The clones in this table, taken by TCRdb from immuneACCESS, are in-frame only. Not every clone is retained; where verified, under half of the shortfall comes from an unresolved V gene, and the cause of the rest is unknown. This sample gives about 440,000 clones in total; approximately 88% of them show up just once. Roughly 13% of the sample comes from the top ten. Input material: peripheral blood. The receptors shown here come from a woman aged 45 to 65 with COVID-19, enrolled during active disease.

The rearrangement uses TRBV3-1 (or the pseudogene TRBV3-2) and TRBJ2-7, with a possible D match to TRBD2 (6 bases). CDR1 and CDR2 from the germline V gene are LGHDT and YNNKEL (reference sequence). V was shortened by 4 bases and J by 4 bases, with 20 bases between the two germline ends. This CDR3 comprises 16 residues. CDR3 region: CASSLKPRGAGYEQYF. CDR3 bases: TGTGCCAGCAGCCTTAAACCTCGCGGGGCAGGGTACGAGCAGTACTTC.

In its sample, this clone was seen once. This sequence joins TRBV10-3 and TRBJ1-2; no clear D gene. Germline loops: CDR1 ENHRY, CDR2 SYGVKD. The germline V and J ends were trimmed by 11 bases and 8 bases, with 9 bases remaining between them. The CDR3 spans 9 residues. The CDR3 nucleotides read TGTGCCTCGCCACAGGGCTACACCTTC. Amino acids: CASPQGYTF.

This chain joins TRBV30 and TRBJ2-1; TRBD1 is a possible D gene (6 bases). CDR1 and CDR2 from the germline V gene are GTSNPN and SVGIG (reference sequence). The germline V and J ends were trimmed by 4 bases and 5 bases, with 15 bases remaining between them. This CDR3 comprises 14 residues. CDR3 loop: CAWKGQRSNNEQFF. The CDR3 coding sequence is TGTGCCTGGAAAGGACAGCGATCGAACAATGAGCAGTTCTTC.

This chain uses TRBV30 with TRBJ1-1; no firm D call. V lost 4 bases, J lost 6 bases, and 9 bases lay in between. The length of the CDR3 is 11 residues. Germline lookup yields CDR1 GTSNPN and CDR2 SVGIG (reference sequence). CDR3 nucleotide sequence: TGTGCCTGGATTACGAGCGCTGAAGCTTTCTTT. Translated: CAWITSAEAFF.

J is TRBJ1-2 and V is TRBV10-2, with no clear D. CDR3 length: 16 residues. In germline, CDR1 is WSHSY, CDR2 SAAADI. V lost 0 bases to trimming and J lost 0 bases, with 11 bases between them. For the CDR3, the DNA is TGCGCCAGCAGTGAGTCCCCTGGGCTTACTAACTATGGCTACACCTTC. Translation: CASSESPGLTNYGYTF.

This clone has just one count. The chain employs TRBV2 and TRBJ1-2; TRBD1 is a possible D gene (6 bases). Germline assignment: CDR1 SNHLY and CDR2 FYNNEI. V lost 1 base to trimming and J lost 8 bases, with 23 bases between them. This CDR3 has 17 amino acids. CDR3 protein: CASSEGRPGVLRGGYTF. Here the CDR3 DNA reads TGTGCCAGCAGTGAAGGAAGGCCAGGGGTCCTTCGAGGAGGCTACACCTTC.

This clone was recorded once. The V gene is TRBV9, the J gene TRBJ1-2, with no clear D. The length of the CDR3 is 14 residues. Germline lookup yields CDR1 SGDLS and CDR2 YYNGEE. Trimming took off 3 bases at V and 0 bases at J, with 9 bases between the two ends. The CDR3 region is CASSDSGSNYGYTF. CDR3 DNA: TGTGCCAGCAGCGACTCGGGGTCTAACTATGGCTACACCTTC.

The chain joins TRBV5-8 to TRBJ1-5; D may be TRBD1 (5 bases). V shed 0 bases and J shed 3 bases, with 10 bases lying between them. The germline V gene encodes CDR1 SGHTS and CDR2 YDEGEE. The CDR3 has 15 residues. The CDR3 region is CASSLEGAINQPQHF. In nucleotides, the CDR3 is TGTGCCAGCAGCTTGGAAGGGGCCATCAATCAGCCCCAGCATTTT.

The genes are TRBV7-9 and TRBJ2-4; a possible D gene is TRBD2 (6 bases). The germline gives CDR1 SEHNR, CDR2 FQNEAQ (reference sequence). The CDR3 has 16 residues. V dropped 5 bases and J dropped 0 bases, with 14 bases sitting between them. CDR3 DNA sequence: TGTGCCAGCAGCCCCGTGATGGGGGGAGCCAAAAACATTCAGTACTTC. It encodes CASSPVMGGAKNIQYF.

This clone was counted a few times. The CDR3 sequence is CASSPGTYGEKLFF. As DNA, the CDR3 is TGTGCCAGCTCACCAGGGACATATGGCGAAAAACTGTTTTTT. The rearrangement uses TRBV18 and TRBJ1-4; D is possibly TRBD1 (6 bases). Germline-derived CDR1 and CDR2 are KGHSH and LQKENI. The CDR3 covers 14 residues. Trimming cost V 2 bases and J 8 bases, with 12 bases left between them.

The V gene is TRBV19, the J gene TRBJ1-5; 7 nucleotides agree with TRBD1. The germline gives CDR1 LNHDA, CDR2 SQIVND (reference sequence). The CDR3 is 15 amino acids. With 6 bases clipped from V and 0 bases from J, the junction kept 5 bases outside the gene matches. CDR3 in amino acids: CASSGQVNSNQPQHF. CDR3 DNA: TGTGCCAGTAGCGGACAGGTCAATAGCAATCAGCCCCAGCATTTT.